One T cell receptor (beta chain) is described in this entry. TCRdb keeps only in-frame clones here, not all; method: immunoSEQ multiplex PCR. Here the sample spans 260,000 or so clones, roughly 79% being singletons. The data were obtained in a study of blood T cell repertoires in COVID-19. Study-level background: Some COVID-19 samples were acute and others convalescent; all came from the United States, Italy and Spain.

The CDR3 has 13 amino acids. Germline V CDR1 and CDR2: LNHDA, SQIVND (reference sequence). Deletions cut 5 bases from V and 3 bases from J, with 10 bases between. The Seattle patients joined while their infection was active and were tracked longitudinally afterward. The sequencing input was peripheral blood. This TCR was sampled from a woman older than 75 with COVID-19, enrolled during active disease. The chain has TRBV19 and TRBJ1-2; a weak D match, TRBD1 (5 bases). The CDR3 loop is CASSSDRDYGYTF. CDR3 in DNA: TGTGCCAGTAGTTCAGACAGAGACTATGGCTACACCTTC.